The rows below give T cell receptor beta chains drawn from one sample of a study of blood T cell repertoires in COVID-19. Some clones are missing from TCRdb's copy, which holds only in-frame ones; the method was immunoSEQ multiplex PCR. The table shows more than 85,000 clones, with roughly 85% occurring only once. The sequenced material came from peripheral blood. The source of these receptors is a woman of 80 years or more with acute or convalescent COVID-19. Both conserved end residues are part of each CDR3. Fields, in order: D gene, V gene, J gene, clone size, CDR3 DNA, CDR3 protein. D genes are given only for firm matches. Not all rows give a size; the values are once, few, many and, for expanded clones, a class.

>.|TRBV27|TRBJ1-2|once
TGTGCCAGCAGTTTATACGGGGGGTCTGATGGCTACACCTTC
CASSLYGGSDGYTF
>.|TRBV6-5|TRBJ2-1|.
TGTGCCAGCAGTTACTCATGGAGCTCCTACAATGAGCAGTTCTTC
CASSYSWSSYNEQFF
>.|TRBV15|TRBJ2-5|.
TGTGCCACCAGCAGAGGAGGTCCCGGGGAGACCCAGTACTTC
CATSRGGPGETQYF
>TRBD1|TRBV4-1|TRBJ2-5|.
TGCGCCAGCAGCCAAGGACAGGGCACCTTCCAAGAGACCCAGTACTTC
CASSQGQGTFQETQYF
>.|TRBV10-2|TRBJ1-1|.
TGCGCCAGCAGTACAGGGTGGGGTAACACTGAAGCTTTCTTT
CASSTGWGNTEAFF
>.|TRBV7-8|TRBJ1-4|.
TGTGCCAGCAGCTTCAATAGCGCAACTAATGAAAAACTGTTTTTT
CASSFNSATNEKLFF
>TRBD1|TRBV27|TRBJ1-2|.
TGTGCCAGCAGAGGGACAGGGGGTTTCTATGGCTACACCTTC
CASRGTGGFYGYTF
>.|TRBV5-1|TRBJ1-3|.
TGCGCCAGCAGCTTGGCGGGTTCCCTCTCTGGAAACACCATATATTTT
CASSLAGSLSGNTIYF
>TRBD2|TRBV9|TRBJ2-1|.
TGTGCCAGCAGCGTCGGGACTAGCGGGGGGAGTAGCAATGAGCAGTTCTTC
CASSVGTSGGSSNEQFF
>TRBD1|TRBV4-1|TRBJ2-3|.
TGCGCCAGCAGCCAGTATGACAGGGGGGTGGAAGATACGCAGTATTTT
CASSQYDRGVEDTQYF
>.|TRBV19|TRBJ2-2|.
TGTGCCAGTCTTCAGGCCGGGGAGCTGTTTTTT
CASLQAGELFF
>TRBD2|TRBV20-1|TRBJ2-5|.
TGCAGTGCTAGTCCAGCGGGAGGGGAGCGAGAGACCCAGTACTTC
CSASPAGGERETQYF
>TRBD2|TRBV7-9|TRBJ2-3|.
TGTGCCAGCAGGCCCGGGACGGCGGGAGGGAATTTTGTAGATACGCAGTATTTT
CASRPGTAGGNFVDTQYF
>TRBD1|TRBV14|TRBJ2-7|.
TGTGCCAGCAGCCAAGGCGGACAGGGGGCGGACGAGCAGTACTTC
CASSQGGQGADEQYF
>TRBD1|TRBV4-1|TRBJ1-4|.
TGCGCCAGCAGCCAAGCCCAGGGGGGTGAAAAACTGTTTTTT
CASSQAQGGEKLFF
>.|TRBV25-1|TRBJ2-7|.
TGTGCCAGCAGTCCCAACAGGAACTCCTACGAGCAGTACTTC
CASSPNRNSYEQYF
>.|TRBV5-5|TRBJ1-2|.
TGTGCCAGCAGCCCCGGAGGGCTGTATGGCTACACCTTC
CASSPGGLYGYTF
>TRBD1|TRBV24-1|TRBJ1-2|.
TGTGCCACCAGTGATCCGGGACAGGGGATGGGCGGCTACACCTTC
CATSDPGQGMGGYTF
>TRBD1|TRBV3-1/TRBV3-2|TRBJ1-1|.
TGTGCCAGCAAAGGACAGGGGATGAACACTGAAGCTTTCTTT
CASKGQGMNTEAFF
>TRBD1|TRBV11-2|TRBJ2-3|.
TGTGCCAGCAGCACGGACAGGGGGACAGATACGCAGTATTTT
CASSTDRGTDTQYF
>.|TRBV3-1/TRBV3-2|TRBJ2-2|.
TGTGCCAGCAGCCCTTCCGAAGTAGTTCCCGGGGAGCTGTTTTTT
CASSPSEVVPGELFF
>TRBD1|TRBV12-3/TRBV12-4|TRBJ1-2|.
TGTGCCAGCAGTTTATGGCAGGGGGAGGGCTACACCTTC
CASSLWQGEGYTF
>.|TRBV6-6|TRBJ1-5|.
TGTGCCAGCAGTATCGGGACAAATAGCAATCAGCCCCAGCATTTT
CASSIGTNSNQPQHF
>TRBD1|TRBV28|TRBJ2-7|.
TGTGCCAGCAGTCCGTCTCGGACAGGGGATTGGTACGAGCAGTACTTC
CASSPSRTGDWYEQYF
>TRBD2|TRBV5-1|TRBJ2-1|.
TGCGCCAGCAGCCGCCTGACTAGCGGGGACTCCTACAATGAGCAGTTCTTC
CASSRLTSGDSYNEQFF
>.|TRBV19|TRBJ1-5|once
TGTGCCAGTAGCTCTTACAGGTTTAGCAATCAGCCCCAGCATTTT
CASSSYRFSNQPQHF
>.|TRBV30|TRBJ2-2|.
TGTGCCTGGAGTGCGGCGAACACCGGGGAGCTGTTTTTT
CAWSAANTGELFF
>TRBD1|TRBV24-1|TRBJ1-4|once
TGTGCCACCAGTGATACAGGGGGCCTGAGTGAAAAACTGTTTTTT
CATSDTGGLSEKLFF
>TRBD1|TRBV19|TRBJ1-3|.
TGTGCCAGTAGGACAGGGATCTCGGGGAACACCATATATTTT
CASRTGISGNTIYF